This is a list of T cell receptor beta chains from one sample in a study of T cells in Graves' hyperthyroidism and ophthalmopathy. MiXCR, applied by TCRdb to the multiplex PCR reads, yields one record per CDR3 protein. The sample records 250,000 to 300,000 distinct CDR3 sequences, about an eighth being singletons. Specimen: blood. These receptors originate from a woman under 40 with Graves' hyperthyroidism that later progressed to Graves' ophthalmopathy. Both conserved end residues are part of each CDR3. A D gene is named only where the DNA matches it firmly. For some rows the clone size is stated as once, few or many, or as a class when expanded; others skip it.

v_call	clone_size	j_call	d_call	cdr3_aa	cdr3_nt
TRBV30	.	TRBJ1-5	.	CAWSSGDGNQPQHF	TGTGCCTGGAGTAGTGGGGACGGGAATCAGCCCCAGCATTTT
TRBV20-1	many	TRBJ2-7	TRBD1	CSAAYSWGQASSYEQYF	TGCAGTGCCGCCTATAGTTGGGGACAGGCGAGCTCCTACGAGCAGTACTTC
TRBV12-3/TRBV12-4	many	TRBJ2-3	TRBD2	CASSFRGLAVSTDTQYF	TGTGCCAGCAGTTTTCGAGGACTAGCGGTTTCCACAGATACGCAGTATTTT
TRBV9	few	TRBJ2-2	TRBD1	CASSQPRDRVNTGELFF	TGTGCCAGCAGCCAACCCCGGGACAGGGTGAACACCGGGGAGCTGTTTTTT
TRBV5-5	many	TRBJ2-7	.	CASSLAGNLNEQYF	TGTGCCAGCAGCTTGGCCGGGAATCTCAACGAGCAGTACTTC
TRBV9	many	TRBJ1-1	.	CASSPEGRTNTEAFF	TGTGCCAGCAGCCCAGAGGGGAGGACGAACACTGAAGCTTTCTTT
TRBV5-1	many	TRBJ2-3	.	CASSRAGRKDTQYF	TGCGCCAGCAGCCGCGCCGGGAGAAAGGATACGCAGTATTTT
TRBV7-2	many	TRBJ1-1	.	CASSLSGMNTEAFF	TGTGCCAGCAGCTTGTCAGGGATGAACACTGAAGCTTTCTTT
TRBV11-2	many	TRBJ2-7	.	CASSPTAYEQYF	TGTGCCAGCAGCCCGACTGCCTACGAGCAGTACTTC
TRBV6-5	many	TRBJ1-4	TRBD1	CASSYSGTGWGPLEKLFF	TGTGCCAGCAGTTACTCCGGGACAGGGTGGGGCCCCCTTGAAAAACTGTTTTTT
TRBV3-1	many	TRBJ2-5	.	CASSQEGGKTQYF	TGTGCCAGCAGCCAGGAGGGTGGAAAGACCCAGTACTTC
TRBV29-1	many	TRBJ2-3	TRBD2	CSVEEAGTSGTDTQYF	TGCAGCGTTGAAGAGGCCGGGACTAGCGGCACAGATACGCAGTATTTT
TRBV7-9	many	TRBJ1-4	.	CASSRYGGLTDSTNEKLFF	TGTGCCAGCAGCCGCTACGGGGGGCTGACGGACTCAACTAATGAAAAACTGTTTTTT
TRBV20-1	many	TRBJ2-1	.	CSALDINSYNEQFF	TGCAGTGCACTGGACATAAACAGTTACAATGAGCAGTTCTTC
TRBV7-2	many	TRBJ1-2	.	CASSLWVNYGYTF	TGTGCCAGCAGCTTATGGGTAAACTATGGCTACACCTTC
TRBV5-1	.	TRBJ2-1	.	CASSLEQLARSDEQFF	TGCGCCAGCAGCTTGGAGCAGCTAGCACGGAGCGATGAGCAGTTCTTC
TRBV10-3	.	TRBJ2-1	TRBD2	CAISEEPGLAGVSEQFF	TGTGCCATCAGTGAGGAACCGGGACTAGCGGGAGTCAGTGAGCAGTTCTTC
TRBV9	few	TRBJ2-1	.	CASSVGGNYNEQFF	TGTGCCAGCAGCGTAGGTGGTAATTACAATGAGCAGTTCTTC
TRBV3-1	.	TRBJ2-1	TRBD2	CASSQEAPGGQRDEQFF	TGTGCCAGCAGCCAAGAAGCGCCGGGGGGGCAGCGGGATGAGCAGTTCTTC
TRBV2	few	TRBJ1-1	TRBD1	CASSLQSTGEVNTEAFF	TGTGCCAGCAGTCTCCAATCGACAGGGGAAGTGAACACTGAAGCTTTCTTT
TRBV5-6	.	TRBJ2-3	.	CASSLGGITDTQYF	TGTGCCAGCAGCTTGGGAGGGATTACAGATACGCAGTATTTT
TRBV3-2	many	TRBJ2-1	.	CASSSERDRDYNEQFF	TGTGCCAGCAGCTCTGAGCGGGACAGGGATTACAATGAGCAGTTCTTC
TRBV2	many	TRBJ1-5	.	CASRGERQPQHF	TGTGCCAGCAGGGGAGAGCGTCAGCCCCAGCATTTT
TRBV13	.	TRBJ2-6	TRBD2	CASSWGDYANDLYF	TGTGCCAGCAGCTGGGGGGACTACGCCAACGATCTCTACTTC
TRBV20-1	many	TRBJ1-2	TRBD1	CSASDRGGNYGYTF	TGCAGTGCTAGCGACAGGGGAGGCAACTATGGCTACACCTTC
TRBV5-1	.	TRBJ2-7	.	CASRQGPRRGASGEQYF	TGCGCCAGCAGACAGGGTCCCCGCCGTGGGGCTTCGGGTGAGCAGTACTTC
TRBV7-2	many	TRBJ2-5	TRBD1	CASSLEGGRAETQYF	TGTGCCAGCAGCTTAGAAGGGGGCAGGGCAGAGACCCAGTACTTC
TRBV11-2	many	TRBJ2-5	.	CASSLVEETQYF	TGTGCCAGCAGCTTAGTCGAAGAGACCCAGTACTTC
TRBV28	many	TRBJ1-1	.	CASTPSGGPMNTEAFF	TGTGCCAGCACTCCCTCCGGGGGGCCCATGAACACTGAAGCTTTCTTT
TRBV5-1	.	TRBJ1-6	TRBD1	CASSPGQASSPLHF	TGCGCCAGCAGCCCGGGACAGGCCAGTTCACCCCTCCACTTT
TRBV2	many	TRBJ2-7	TRBD2	CASKILAGGQYEQYF	TGTGCCAGCAAGATTCTAGCGGGAGGCCAGTACGAGCAGTACTTC
TRBV11-2	many	TRBJ1-2	.	CASSLGLPGVYGYTF	TGTGCCAGCAGCTTAGGATTACCGGGCGTCTATGGCTACACCTTC
TRBV6-2/TRBV6-3	many	TRBJ2-1	TRBD2	CASSHGTSGRPSYNEQFF	TGTGCCAGCAGTCACGGGACTAGCGGGAGACCCAGCTACAATGAGCAGTTCTTC
TRBV28	.	TRBJ2-7	TRBD2	CASRSGGGAFHEQYF	TGTGCCAGCAGGTCCGGCGGGGGGGCCTTCCACGAGCAGTACTTC
TRBV28	many	TRBJ2-7	TRBD1	CASSWGQGQAGEQYF	TGTGCCAGCAGTTGGGGACAGGGACAGGCTGGCGAGCAGTACTTC
TRBV28	.	TRBJ2-7	TRBD1	CASSYDRANTYEQYF	TGTGCCAGCAGTTATGACAGGGCCAACACCTACGAGCAGTACTTC
TRBV12-3/TRBV12-4	many	TRBJ2-3	.	CASIMTTSTDTQYF	TGTGCCAGCATTATGACGACCAGCACAGATACGCAGTATTTT
TRBV28	many	TRBJ2-3	.	CASAGGPGSDTQYF	TGTGCCAGCGCGGGCGGACCCGGGTCGGATACGCAGTATTTT
TRBV20-1	many	TRBJ2-1	.	CSAQQLAVYNEQFF	TGCAGTGCTCAACAGTTAGCGGTTTACAATGAGCAGTTCTTC
TRBV5-5	many	TRBJ1-3	TRBD1	CASSSGAVDRPAIYF	TGTGCCAGCAGCTCCGGGGCCGTGGACAGGCCGGCCATATATTTT
TRBV11-1	many	TRBJ1-1	.	CASSSYSGHSNTEAFF	TGTGCCAGCAGCTCCTACTCGGGACACTCGAACACTGAAGCTTTCTTT
TRBV18	few	TRBJ1-2	.	CASSPLDTFYGYTF	TGTGCCAGCTCACCCTTGGACACTTTCTATGGCTACACCTTC
TRBV7-9	many	TRBJ1-1	.	CASSLLLIGGANTEAFF	TGTGCCAGCAGCTTATTGTTGATCGGGGGCGCAAACACTGAAGCTTTCTTT
TRBV4-1	.	TRBJ2-3	TRBD2	CASSQVLAGVTDTQYF	TGCGCCAGCAGCCAGGTCCTAGCGGGAGTGACAGATACGCAGTATTTT
TRBV19	.	TRBJ1-2	.	CASSTQTGNYGYTF	TGTGCCAGTAGTACCCAAACAGGGAACTATGGCTACACCTTC
TRBV10-3	few	TRBJ1-1	.	CAISEGRLAFF	TGTGCCATCAGTGAGGGGCGGCTTGCTTTCTTT
TRBV28	many	TRBJ1-2	.	CASSLFQGTNYGYTF	TGTGCCAGCAGTTTATTTCAGGGGACTAACTATGGCTACACCTTC
TRBV29-1	.	TRBJ2-7	.	CSVIKSLGTPYEQYF	TGCAGCGTAATAAAGTCGTTGGGGACTCCCTACGAGCAGTACTTC
TRBV19	few	TRBJ1-2	.	CASKIQGTASYGYTF	TGTGCCAGTAAGATACAGGGAACGGCTTCCTATGGCTACACCTTC
TRBV11-3	.	TRBJ1-2	TRBD1	CASSPTGGWGYTF	TGTGCCAGCAGCCCGACAGGGGGCTGGGGCTACACCTTC
TRBV10-3	many	TRBJ2-7	TRBD1	CAITQDRSPYEQYF	TGTGCCATCACCCAGGACAGGAGTCCCTACGAGCAGTACTTC
TRBV29-1	.	TRBJ2-2	.	CSVLTGSGELFF	TGCAGCGTCCTTACAGGGTCCGGGGAGCTGTTTTTT
TRBV24-1	many	TRBJ2-1	.	CATSDSGTPSSYNEQFF	TGTGCCACCAGTGATTCCGGGACACCGAGCTCCTACAATGAGCAGTTCTTC
TRBV20-1	many	TRBJ1-5	TRBD1	CSAPGQGNQPQHF	TGCAGTGCTCCAGGACAGGGGAATCAGCCCCAGCATTTT
TRBV29-1	many	TRBJ2-7	.	CSARRSLEQYF	TGCAGCGCCCGGCGGTCCCTGGAGCAGTACTTC
TRBV4-1	.	TRBJ1-1	.	CASSPTPGTEAFF	TGCGCCAGCAGCCCAACCCCGGGGACTGAAGCTTTCTTT
TRBV2	few	TRBJ1-3	TRBD1	CASSPTGGFGNTIYF	TGTGCCAGCAGCCCGACAGGGGGATTTGGAAACACCATATATTTT